These 23 T cell receptor beta chains originate from one sample sequenced in a study of cytomegalovirus exposure and HLA in healthy donors (dated by TCRdb to about 2017). The method was the immunoSEQ multiplex PCR assay. TCRdb carries this immuneACCESS record with in-frame sequences only. Its versions omit some clonotypes, under half of them owing to an unresolved V gene in the studies checked, with the rest unexplained. This sample comprises tens of thousands of clones, around nine tenths of them detected only once. About 3.8% of the sample rests with the top ten. Sequencing used PBMCs. Source of these receptors: a woman between 18 and 29 years old in good health and CMV-seropositive.

This CDR3 reads CASSYAGGNYGYTF. The DNA for the CDR3 is TGTGCCAGCAGTTACGCGGGGGGGAACTATGGCTACACCTTC. The chain has TRBV6-6 and TRBJ1-2; D might be TRBD1 (5 bases). CDR3 length equals 14 residues. The V gene lost 2 bases and the J gene lost 2 bases, with 9 bases spanning the gap. Germline V gene sequence: CDR1 MNHNY, CDR2 SVGAGI (reference sequence).

This chain uses TRBV14 with TRBJ2-2; 7 bases line up with TRBD1. CDR1 is SGHDN, CDR2 FVKESK, per germline. This CDR3 is built from 14 residues. The junction had 3 bases not matched to a gene; V was cut back by 2 bases and J by 6 bases. The CDR3 loop reads CASSQIQGSGELFF. The CDR3 nucleotides are TGTGCCAGCAGCCAAATACAGGGGTCCGGGGAGCTGTTTTTT.

The chain has TRBV4-3 and TRBJ2-1, with D maybe TRBD1 (6 bases). The length of the CDR3 is 14 residues. Germline assignment: CDR1 LGHNA and CDR2 YSLEER. With 0 bases removed from V and 8 bases from J, the gap between germline ends came to 11 bases. The CDR3 DNA follows: TGCGCCAGCAGCCAAGATAAACAGGGCTATGAGCAGTTCTTC. Residues: CASSQDKQGYEQFF.

The V gene is TRBV2, the J gene TRBJ1-3; maybe TRBD1 (5 bases). CDR3 length: 14 residues. Trimming shortened V by 8 bases and J by 1 base, and 12 bases separated the two germline ends. Looked up from germline, CDR1 is SNHLY and CDR2 is FYNNEI. CDR3 in amino acids: CASGGTASGNTIYF. CDR3 nucleotide sequence: TGTGCCAGCGGCGGGACGGCGTCTGGAAACACCATATATTTT.

A few counts support this clone. The chain employs TRBV11-2 and TRBJ2-2, with 8 bases lining up with TRBD1. Germline assignment: CDR1 SGHAT and CDR2 FQNNGV. Losses at the gene ends were 5 bases for V and 6 bases for J; bases not matched to a gene: 14. The length of the CDR3 is 17 residues. CDR3 DNA: TGTGCCAGCAGCCCATGGGGTAGGACAGGGTCTTCCGGGGAGCTGTTTTTT. It codes for CASSPWGRTGSSGELFF.

The J gene is TRBJ2-7, the V gene TRBV27; 8 nucleotides line up with TRBD1. There are 15 residues in the CDR3. V shed 4 bases and J 2 bases; nucleotides not matched to a gene: 7. Germline CDR1 is MNHEY and CDR2 is SMNVEV (reference sequence). CDR3 DNA: TGTGCCAGCAGTTGGGGGCCGGGACAGGCCTACGAGCAGTACTTC. This gives the protein CASSWGPGQAYEQYF.

The chain couples TRBV6-1 to TRBJ1-3; D is ambiguous. The CDR3 is 13 residues long. Trimming left V 2 bases short and J 9 bases short, with 11 bases between. CDR1 is MNHNS, CDR2 SASEGT, per germline. This CDR3 is CASSESEASTIYF. The DNA for the CDR3 is TGTGCCAGCAGTGAATCTGAGGCTAGCACCATATATTTT.

CDR3 amino acids: CASRTGLAGQETQYF. The CDR3 DNA is TGTGCCAGCAGAACCGGACTAGCGGGACAAGAGACCCAGTACTTC. The chain joins TRBV6-5 to TRBJ2-5, with 12 nucleotides matching TRBD2. In germline, CDR1 is MNHEY, CDR2 SVGAGI. CDR3 length: 15 amino acids. V shed 6 bases and J 2 bases; nucleotides not matched to a gene: 4.

CDR3 in amino acids: CASKRDTEAFF. In DNA form, the CDR3 reads TGTGCCAGCAAACGGGACACTGAAGCTTTCTTT. The chain has TRBV6-6 and TRBJ1-1, with unresolved D. Trimming left V 7 bases short and J 3 bases short, with 6 bases between. Germline V gene data show CDR1 as MNHNY and CDR2 as SVGAGI (reference sequence). The CDR3 runs 11 residues.

This chain uses TRBV2 with TRBJ1-4, with a possible D match to TRBD1 (5 bases). Germline V gene lookup returns CDR1 SNHLY and CDR2 FYNNEI. V lost 2 bases to trimming and J lost 7 bases, with 5 bases between them. There are 12 residues in the CDR3. The CDR3 reads CASSERGEKLFF. The CDR3, as DNA: TGTGCCAGCAGTGAAAGGGGTGAAAAACTGTTTTTT. Based on the CDR3 plus reference TRBV2 and TRBJ1-4, the full variable domain is EPEVTQTPSHQVTQMGQEVILRCVPISNHLYFYWYRQILGQKVEFLVSFYNNEISEKSEIFDDQFSVERPDGSNFTLKIRSTKLEDSAMYFCASSERGEKLFFGSGTQLSVL.

The V call is TRBV5-6, the J call TRBJ2-6; D not resolved. Deletions cut 1 base from V and 2 bases from J, with 7 bases between. CDR3 length equals 15 residues. CDR1 SGHDT and CDR2 YYEEEE come from the germline V gene. DNA of the CDR3: TGTGCCAGCAGCTTGTTTTCTGCTGGGGCCAACGTCCTGACTTTC. This translates into CASSLFSAGANVLTF.

This clone is a singleton in its sample. The J gene is TRBJ2-1, the V gene TRBV27; TRBD1 agrees at 10 bases. The CDR3 spans 16 residues. The trim removed 5 bases at V and 5 bases at J, leaving 9 bases unmatched. Germline loops: CDR1 MNHEY, CDR2 SMNVEV (reference sequence). The DNA of the CDR3 is TGTGCCAGCAGTCGCCTAGGGACAGGGGATGACAATGAGCAGTTCTTC. As protein: CASSRLGTGDDNEQFF.

This rearrangement joins TRBV11-2 to TRBJ2-1, with a weak D call TRBD2 (5 bases). V was trimmed by 6 bases and J by 0 bases, leaving 21 bases between them. Germline V CDR1 and CDR2: SGHAT, FQNNGV. This CDR3 spans 18 amino acids. The CDR3 DNA is TGTGCCAGCAGACCCCATCCGTCCGGGGTGGGCTCCTACAATGAGCAGTTCTTC. Protein: CASRPHPSGVGSYNEQFF.

The chain joins TRBV11-3 to TRBJ2-1; TRBD1 might be the D (6 bases). Between the trimmed V and J ends, which lost 4 bases and 5 bases, there was a span of 18 bases. This CDR3 spans 16 amino acids. CDR1 is SGHNT, CDR2 YENEEA, per germline. CDR3 coding DNA: TGTGCCAGCAGCTCCCCCCGGGGACACCAGAACAATGAGCAGTTCTTC. Translating it yields CASSSPRGHQNNEQFF.

CDR3 amino acids: CASSQGNPHYNEQFF. The DNA for the CDR3 is TGTGCCAGTAGTCAGGGGAACCCTCATTACAATGAGCAGTTCTTC. This rearrangement joins TRBV19 to TRBJ2-1; D is possibly TRBD1 (6 bases). From germline, CDR1 is LNHDA and CDR2 SQIVND (reference sequence). V was cut by 5 bases and J by 4 bases, with 15 bases left in between. The CDR3 spans 15 residues. The full variable domain, in which reference TRBV19 and TRBJ2-1 provide the parts outside the CDR3, is DGGITQSPKYLFRKEGQNVTLSCEQNLNHDAMYWYRQDPGQGLRLIYYSQIVNDFQKGDIAEGYSVSREKKESFPLTVTSAQKNPTAFYLCASSQGNPHYNEQFFGPGTRLTVL.

This chain connects TRBV6-5 to TRBJ1-1; possibly TRBD1 for D (6 bases). The CDR3 contains 15 residues. CDR1 is MNHEY and CDR2 is SVGAGI in the germline V gene. The V end was cut by 6 bases, the J end by 0 bases, with 14 bases between. In DNA form, the CDR3 reads TGTGCCAGCAGAAACTGGGCAGGGGTGAACACTGAAGCTTTCTTT. The encoded protein is CASRNWAGVNTEAFF.

This clone has only one observation. V gene TRBV5-5 combines with J gene TRBJ2-2; TRBD1 matches 7 bases. Germline CDR1 SGHKS, CDR2 YYEKEE (reference sequence). V lost 2 bases and J lost 5; bases outside the gene matches: 6. The length of the CDR3 is 15 residues. DNA of the CDR3: TGTGCCAGCAGCTTTAGACAGGGTGGTACCGGGGAGCTGTTTTTT. The encoded protein is CASSFRQGGTGELFF.

The chain employs TRBV30 and TRBJ2-7; D is perhaps TRBD2 (6 bases). Germline V CDR1 and CDR2: GTSNPN, SVGIG (reference sequence). V was clipped by 4 bases and J by 6 bases, with 22 bases between them. The CDR3 runs 15 residues. Here the CDR3 reads CAWTELGTEIREQYF. CDR3 DNA: TGTGCCTGGACTGAATTAGGGACTGAGATTCGCGAGCAGTACTTC.

The chain couples TRBV30 to TRBJ1-5; the D is unclear. The CDR3 consists of 13 residues. CDR1 and CDR2 from the germline V gene are GTSNPN and SVGIG (reference sequence). The ends were cut back, 3 bases at V and 0 bases at J, with 6 bases in the middle. CDR3 in DNA: TGTGCCTGGAGCGTCGGTAGCAATCAGCCCCAGCATTTT. It yields the protein CAWSVGSNQPQHF.

The chain recombines TRBV7-8 with TRBJ2-3, with 13 bases that match TRBD2. The CDR3 is 16 residues long. V shed 3 bases and J 4 bases; nucleotides not matched to a gene: 4. CDR1 and CDR2 from the germline V gene are SGHVS and FQNEAQ. The CDR3 protein is CASSLTGLAGADTQYF. The CDR3 nucleotides are TGTGCCAGCAGCTTGACCGGACTAGCGGGAGCAGATACGCAGTATTTT.

This chain links TRBV6-1 with TRBJ2-2; D might be TRBD2 (6 bases). This CDR3 is 12 amino acids long. Per germline, CDR1 MNHNS and CDR2 SASEGT. CDR3 loop: CAEGRETGELFF. The CDR3 coding sequence is TGTGCTGAGGGCCGGGAGACCGGGGAGCTGTTTTTT.

The rearrangement uses TRBV19 and TRBJ2-3; possible D gene TRBD2, 6 bases. V was trimmed by 4 bases and J by 6 bases, leaving 14 bases between them. In germline, CDR1 is LNHDA, CDR2 SQIVND (reference sequence). There are 14 residues in the CDR3. The CDR3 region has the DNA TGTGCCAGTAGTAGGCCTAGCGTTCCTGATACGCAGTATTTT. It yields the protein CASSRPSVPDTQYF. Full variable domain (missing parts from reference TRBV19 and TRBJ2-3): DGGITQSPKYLFRKEGQNVTLSCEQNLNHDAMYWYRQDPGQGLRLIYYSQIVNDFQKGDIAEGYSVSREKKESFPLTVTSAQKNPTAFYLCASSRPSVPDTQYFGPGTRLTVL.

This clone was seen a handful of times. V and J are TRBV28 and TRBJ2-5; 16 bases are shared with TRBD2. The CDR3 sequence is 18 residues long. Germline lookup yields CDR1 MDHEN and CDR2 SYDVKM. The ends lost 5 bases at V and 5 bases at J; junction bases unmatched: 11. CDR3 sequence: CASSSTGTSGRAYETQYF. Written as DNA, the CDR3 is TGTGCCAGCAGTAGTACCGGGACTAGCGGGAGGGCCTATGAGACCCAGTACTTC.